This TCR beta chain originates from a study of T cells in Graves' hyperthyroidism and ophthalmopathy. V shed 7 bases, J shed 10 bases, and the junction held 14 bases outside the gene matches. Germline loops: CDR1 SGDLS, CDR2 YYNGEE. CDR3 size: 15 residues. TCR beta CDR3 sequences were amplified from RNA transcripts. During a first-round RT-PCR of the TCR CDR3, the HTBI primer set was used. TCRdb re-derived calls from the multiplex PCR reads in MiXCR, one entry per CDR3 protein. This table has about 420,000 distinct CDR3 sequences, 12% to 15% appearing once. As to this clonotype: What it binds is not known.

Study findings and constraints: Appearing also in blood were most of the thyroid clonotypes expanded above 0.001.

The TCR originated in a young woman with Graves' hyperthyroidism. Sequenced sample: blood. The chain has TRBV9 and TRBJ2-1; 10 bases are a match to TRBD2. The CDR3 coding sequence is TGTGCCAGCGCCCCTGGGCTAGCGGGAGCCAGGGAGCAGTTCTTC. This encodes CASAPGLAGAREQFF.